Reported below is one T cell receptor (beta chain). This sample is drawn from a study of CD8 T cells in Susac syndrome. High-throughput TCR beta sequencing covered peripheral CD8+ and CD4+ T cells. This CDR3 comprises 18 residues. Trimming took 5 bases from V and 5 from J; bases not matched to a gene: 17. The V gene's germline CDR1 is DFQATT and CDR2 SNEGSKA (reference sequence). RNA in amounts of about 0.45 to 1 ug was reverse transcribed with random hexamers. Amplification of the TCR beta CDR3 was carried out by immunoSEQ multiplex PCR, which spanned a total of 54 Vbeta and 13 Jbeta segments. Via MiXCR, TCRdb re-called the immunoSEQ multiplex PCR reads, giving one row per CDR3 protein. The table records 150,000 to 200,000 distinct CDR3 sequences, around 95% of them present only once.

This chain links TRBV20-1 with TRBJ2-5; 13 bases are a match to TRBD2. Sequencing input: CD4+ T cells from PBMCs. This clonotype was sampled from a human donor with multiple sclerosis. CDR3 DNA: TGCAGTGCTGAAGCAGGGGCCGGGACTAGCGGGGCCAGGGAGACCCAGTACTTC. Protein product: CSAEAGAGTSGARETQYF.